This note documents a single T cell receptor beta chain sequence. The antigen remains unidentified. The data were produced by immunoSEQ multiplex PCR, yet TCRdb's version contains in-frame clones alone and is incomplete. In the table there are a few million clones, 90% to 95% of which are singletons. Positively selected for CCR7, the CD45RO-negative cells used as naive CD8 cells excluded terminally differentiated effector memory CD45RA+ cells. This specimen belongs to a study of shared clonotypes between healthy human individuals. Study-level findings and limits: The small donor group covered limited genetic and exposure diversity. Naive CD4 clonotype sharing across a few donors was around 5.5%.

The CDR3 runs to 14 residues. Trimming removed 1 base from V and 5 bases from J, with 12 bases in between. Germline CDR1 and CDR2: SGHAT and FQNNGV. The chain combines TRBV11-2 with TRBJ2-7; D might be TRBD1 or TRBD2, each matching 5 bases. Material for sequencing was naive CD8+ T cells from PBMCs. This TCR came from a man between 18 and 35 years old in good health. Some clones in this sample may be carry-over from other donors' samples. Written as DNA, the CDR3 is TGTGCCAGCAGCTTAGGAGCCAGAGGGGACGAGCAGTACTTC. It encodes CASSLGARGDEQYF.